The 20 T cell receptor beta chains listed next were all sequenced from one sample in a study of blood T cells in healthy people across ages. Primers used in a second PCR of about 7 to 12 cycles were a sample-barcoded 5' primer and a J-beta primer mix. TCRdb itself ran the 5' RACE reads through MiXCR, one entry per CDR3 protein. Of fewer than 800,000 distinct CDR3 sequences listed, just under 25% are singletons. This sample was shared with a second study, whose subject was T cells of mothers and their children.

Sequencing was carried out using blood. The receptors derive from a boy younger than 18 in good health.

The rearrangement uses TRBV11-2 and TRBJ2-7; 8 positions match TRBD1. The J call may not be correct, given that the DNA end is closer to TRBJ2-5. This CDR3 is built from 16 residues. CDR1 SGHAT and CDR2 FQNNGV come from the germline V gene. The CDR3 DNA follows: TGTGCCAGCAGCTTAGATCTGACAGGGGATTGGGAGACCCAGTACTTC. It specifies CASSLDLTGDWETQYF.

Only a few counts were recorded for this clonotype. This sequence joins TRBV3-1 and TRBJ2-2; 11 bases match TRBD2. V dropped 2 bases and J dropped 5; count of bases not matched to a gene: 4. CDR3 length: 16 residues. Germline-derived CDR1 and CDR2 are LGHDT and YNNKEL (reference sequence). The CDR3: CASSQLAGGSTGELFF. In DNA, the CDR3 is TGTGCCAGCAGCCAACTAGCGGGGGGCTCGACCGGGGAGCTGTTTTTT.

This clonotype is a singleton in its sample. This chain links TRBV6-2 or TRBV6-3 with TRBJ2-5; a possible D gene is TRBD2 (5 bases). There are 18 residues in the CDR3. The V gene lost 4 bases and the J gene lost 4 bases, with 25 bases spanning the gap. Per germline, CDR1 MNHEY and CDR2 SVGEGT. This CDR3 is CASSWIQGGSPIGETQYF. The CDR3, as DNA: TGTGCCAGCAGTTGGATACAAGGAGGCAGCCCGATCGGAGAGACCCAGTACTTC.

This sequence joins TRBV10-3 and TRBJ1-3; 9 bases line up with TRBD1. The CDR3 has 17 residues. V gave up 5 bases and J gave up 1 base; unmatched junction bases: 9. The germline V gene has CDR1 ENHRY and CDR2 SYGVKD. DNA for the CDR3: TGTGCCATCAGTCCCAACGCCGGGACAGGGTCTGGAAACACCATATATTTT. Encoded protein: CAISPNAGTGSGNTIYF.

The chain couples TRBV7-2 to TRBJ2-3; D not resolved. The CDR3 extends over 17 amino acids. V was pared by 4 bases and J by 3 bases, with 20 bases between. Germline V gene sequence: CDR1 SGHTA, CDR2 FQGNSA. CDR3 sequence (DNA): TGTGCCAGCAGCTACCTAGAGACCCCCTATCGGACAGATACGCAGTATTTT. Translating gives CASSYLETPYRTDTQYF.

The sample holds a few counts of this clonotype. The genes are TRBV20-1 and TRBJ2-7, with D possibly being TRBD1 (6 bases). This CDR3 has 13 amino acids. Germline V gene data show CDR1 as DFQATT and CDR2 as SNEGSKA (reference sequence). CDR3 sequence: CSGWGPDTYEQYF. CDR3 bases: TGCAGCGGCTGGGGGCCGGATACCTACGAGCAGTACTTC.

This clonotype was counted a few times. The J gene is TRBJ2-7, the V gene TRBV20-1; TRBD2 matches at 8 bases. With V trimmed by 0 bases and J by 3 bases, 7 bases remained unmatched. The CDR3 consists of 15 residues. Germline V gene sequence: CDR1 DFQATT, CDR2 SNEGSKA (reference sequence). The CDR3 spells CSARDRVAGSYEQYF. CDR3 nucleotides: TGCAGTGCTAGAGATCGAGTAGCGGGGAGCTACGAGCAGTACTTC.

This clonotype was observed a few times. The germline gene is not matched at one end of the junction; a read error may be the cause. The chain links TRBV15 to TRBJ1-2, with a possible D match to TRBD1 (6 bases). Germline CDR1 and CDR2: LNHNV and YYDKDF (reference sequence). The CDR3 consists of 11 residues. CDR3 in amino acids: CATSRGRDKLF. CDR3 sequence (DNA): TGTGCCACCAGCAGAGGGAGGGACAAGCTCTTC.

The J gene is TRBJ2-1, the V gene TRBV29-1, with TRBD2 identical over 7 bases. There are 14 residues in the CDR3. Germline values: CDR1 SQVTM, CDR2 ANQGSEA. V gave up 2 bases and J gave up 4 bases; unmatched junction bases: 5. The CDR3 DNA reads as TGCAGCGTTGAACGGGAGGATATTTACAATGAGCAGTTCTTC. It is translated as CSVEREDIYNEQFF.

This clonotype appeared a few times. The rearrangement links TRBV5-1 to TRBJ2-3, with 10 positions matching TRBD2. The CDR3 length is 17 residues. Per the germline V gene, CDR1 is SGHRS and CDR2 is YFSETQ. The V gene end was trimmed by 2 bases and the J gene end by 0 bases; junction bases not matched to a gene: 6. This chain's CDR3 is CASSFGTSARSTDTQYF. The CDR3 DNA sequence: TGCGCCAGCAGCTTCGGGACTAGCGCCCGTAGCACAGATACGCAGTATTTT.

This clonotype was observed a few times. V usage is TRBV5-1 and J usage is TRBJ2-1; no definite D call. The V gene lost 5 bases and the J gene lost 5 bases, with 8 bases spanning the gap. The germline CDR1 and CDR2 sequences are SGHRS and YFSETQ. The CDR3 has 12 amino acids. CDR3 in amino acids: CASRRNDNEQFF. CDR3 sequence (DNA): TGCGCCAGCAGACGAAACGACAATGAGCAGTTCTTC.

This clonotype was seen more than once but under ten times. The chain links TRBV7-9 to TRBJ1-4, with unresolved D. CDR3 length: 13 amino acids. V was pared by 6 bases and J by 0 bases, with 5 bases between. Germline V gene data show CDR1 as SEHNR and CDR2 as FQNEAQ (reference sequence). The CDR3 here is CASRQATNEKLFF. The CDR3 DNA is TGTGCCAGCAGGCAGGCAACTAATGAAAAACTGTTTTTT.

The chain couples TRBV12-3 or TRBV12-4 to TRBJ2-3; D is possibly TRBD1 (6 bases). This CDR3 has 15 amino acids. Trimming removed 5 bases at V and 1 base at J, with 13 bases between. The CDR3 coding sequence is TGTGCCAGCAGTCAATGGGCAGGGGGCACAGATACGCAGTATTTT. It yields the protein CASSQWAGGTDTQYF.

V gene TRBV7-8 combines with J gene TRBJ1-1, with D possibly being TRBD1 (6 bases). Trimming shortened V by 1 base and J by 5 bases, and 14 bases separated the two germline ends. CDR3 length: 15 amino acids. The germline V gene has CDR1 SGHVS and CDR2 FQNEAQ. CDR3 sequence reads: CASSLGGRPRTEAFF. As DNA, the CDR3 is TGTGCCAGCAGCTTAGGGGGGCGGCCAAGGACTGAAGCTTTCTTT. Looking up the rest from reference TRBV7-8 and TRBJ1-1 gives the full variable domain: GAGVSQSPRYKVAKRGQDVALRCDPISGHVSLFWYQQALGQGPEFLTYFQNEAQLDKSGLPSDRFFAERPEGSVSTLKIQRTQQEDSAVYLCASSLGGRPRTEAFFGQGTRLTVV.

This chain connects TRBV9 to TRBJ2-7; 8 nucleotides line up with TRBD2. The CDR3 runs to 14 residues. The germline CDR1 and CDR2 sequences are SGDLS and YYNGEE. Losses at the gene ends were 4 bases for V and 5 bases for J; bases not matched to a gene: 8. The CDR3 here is CASSISGGNDEQYF. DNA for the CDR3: TGTGCCAGCAGCATAAGCGGGGGCAACGACGAGCAGTACTTC.

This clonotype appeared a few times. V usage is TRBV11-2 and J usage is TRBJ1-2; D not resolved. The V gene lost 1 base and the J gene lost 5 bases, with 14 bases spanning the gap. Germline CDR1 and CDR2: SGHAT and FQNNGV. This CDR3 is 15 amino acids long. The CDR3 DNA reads TGTGCCAGCAGCTTAGGTGTGGGGTCTTTTTATGGCTACACCTTC. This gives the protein CASSLGVGSFYGYTF.

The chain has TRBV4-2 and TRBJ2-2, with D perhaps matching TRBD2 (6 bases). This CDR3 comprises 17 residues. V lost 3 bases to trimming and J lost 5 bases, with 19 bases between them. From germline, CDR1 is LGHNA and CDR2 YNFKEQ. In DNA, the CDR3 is TGTGCCAGCAGCCAGGCGGGTTTCGGGGGAGGAACCGGGGAGCTGTTTTTT. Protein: CASSQAGFGGGTGELFF.

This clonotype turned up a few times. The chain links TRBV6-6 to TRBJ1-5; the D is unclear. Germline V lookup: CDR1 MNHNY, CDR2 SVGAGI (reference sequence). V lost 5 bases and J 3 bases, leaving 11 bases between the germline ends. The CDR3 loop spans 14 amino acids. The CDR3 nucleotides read TGTGCCAGCAGTCCCGACGGAACCAATCAGCCCCAGCATTTT. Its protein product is CASSPDGTNQPQHF.

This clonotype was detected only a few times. CDR3 nucleotide sequence: TGCAGCGGTGGACTAGCGGAGACCCAGTACTTC. It yields the protein CSGGLAETQYF. The chain recombines TRBV29-1 with TRBJ2-5; 9 nucleotides agree with TRBD2. The V gene's germline CDR1 is SQVTM and CDR2 ANQGSEA. The junction had 2 bases not matched to a gene; V was cut back by 7 bases and J by 5 bases. This CDR3 comprises 11 residues.

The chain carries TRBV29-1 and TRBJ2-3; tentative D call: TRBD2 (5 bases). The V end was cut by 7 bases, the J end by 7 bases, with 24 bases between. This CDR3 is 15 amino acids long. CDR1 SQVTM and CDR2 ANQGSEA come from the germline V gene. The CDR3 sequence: CSAGEIRWARYTQYF. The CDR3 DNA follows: TGCAGCGCCGGGGAGATCAGGTGGGCCAGGTATACGCAGTATTTT.